The rows below give T cell receptor beta chains drawn from one sample of a study of cytomegalovirus exposure and HLA in healthy donors. Profiling relied on immunoSEQ multiplex PCR, and the TCRdb table lists in-frame clones only, not all of them. The sample contains around 170,000 clones, around four fifths of which appear only once. Sequencing used PBMCs. The receptors originated from a woman aged 18-29 years in good health and CMV-seronegative. Each CDR3 is given with its conserved first and last residue. A D gene is named only where the DNA matches it firmly. The listing skips clone size in some rows; elsewhere it reads once, few, many or a size class.

>.|TRBJ1-2|13|TRBV6-5|.
CASSEGTPYGYTF
TGTGCCAGCAGTGAAGGGACTCCCTATGGCTACACCTTC
>TRBD2|TRBJ2-3|13|TRBV30|once
CAWRNSGGNTQYF
TGTGCCTGGAGAAATAGCGGGGGGAATACGCAGTATTTT
>.|TRBJ1-1|13|TRBV29-1|.
CSVRDSWNTEAFF
TGCAGCGTTCGCGACTCCTGGAACACTGAAGCTTTCTTT
>TRBD1|TRBJ1-5|16|TRBV5-6|.
CASSLARGQAHQPQHF
TGTGCCAGCAGCTTGGCCAGGGGGCAGGCCCATCAGCCCCAGCATTTT
>.|TRBJ2-5|14|TRBV25-1|.
CASSEYRGQETQYF
TGTGCCAGCAGTGAATATAGAGGCCAAGAGACCCAGTACTTC
>.|TRBJ1-1|14|TRBV5-1|.
CASSLATAKREAFF
TGCGCCAGCAGCTTGGCGACAGCCAAGAGGGAAGCTTTCTTT
>TRBD1|TRBJ2-7|15|TRBV5-5|.
CASSVAVDRAYEQYF
TGTGCCAGCAGCGTTGCAGTGGACAGGGCCTACGAGCAGTACTTC
>TRBD1|TRBJ2-2|15|TRBV7-2|.
CASSPGQPGTGELFF
TGTGCCAGCAGCCCGGGACAGCCGGGAACCGGGGAGCTGTTTTTT
>.|TRBJ2-5|14|TRBV14|.
CASSPVRAGETQYF
TGTGCCAGCAGCCCTGTAAGGGCGGGAGAGACCCAGTACTTC
>TRBD1|TRBJ1-1|13|TRBV7-3|once
CASSFQQGAEAFF
TGTGCCAGCAGCTTCCAACAGGGGGCTGAAGCTTTCTTT
>TRBD1|TRBJ2-1|15|TRBV6-5|.
CASSSQLTGGNEQFF
TGTGCCAGCAGTTCCCAATTGACAGGGGGGAATGAGCAGTTCTTC
>TRBD1|TRBJ1-2|13|TRBV28|once
CASSQGSFGGYTF
TGTGCCAGCTCACAGGGGTCATTTGGTGGCTACACCTTC
>.|TRBJ1-3|11|TRBV7-9|.
CASSLGNTIYF
TGTGCCAGCAGCCTCGGAAACACCATATATTTT
>TRBD1|TRBJ2-1|15|TRBV6-5|.
CASSYYGQGRNEQFF
TGTGCCAGCAGTTACTACGGACAGGGGAGGAATGAGCAGTTCTTC
>.|TRBJ2-5|11|TRBV30|.
CAWDEGQEQYF
TGTGCCTGGGATGAGGGTCAAGAGCAGTACTTC
>TRBD2|TRBJ2-7|19|TRBV7-9|.
CASSRENALGLAGIYEQYF
TGTGCCAGCAGCCGCGAAAACGCCCTTGGACTAGCGGGGATCTACGAGCAGTACTTC
>.|TRBJ2-3|13|TRBV5-5|.
CASSLGLPDTQYF
TGTGCCAGCAGCTTAGGACTTCCAGATACGCAGTATTTT
>TRBD1|TRBJ2-5|15|TRBV15|once
CATSYGDSSVETQYF
TGTGCCACCAGCTACGGGGACAGCTCGGTAGAGACCCAGTACTTC
>.|TRBJ2-3|14|TRBV18|.
CASSPQQGTDTQYF
TGTGCCAGCTCACCTCAACAGGGAACAGATACGCAGTATTTT
>TRBD1|TRBJ2-5|16|TRBV25-1|.
CASSGRDRGFQETQYF
TGTGCCAGCAGTGGCCGGGACAGGGGGTTCCAAGAGACCCAGTACTTC
>.|TRBJ1-3|16|TRBV5-8|.
CASTLGFGTTGNTIYF
TGTGCCAGCACCCTCGGGTTTGGCACCACAGGAAACACCATATATTTT
>TRBD1|TRBJ2-7|12|TRBV5-1|.
CASSRGGDEQYF
TGCGCCAGCAGTCGAGGGGGCGACGAGCAGTACTTC
>.|TRBJ1-1|14|TRBV5-1|few
CASSRQAMNTEAFF
TGCGCCAGCAGTCGACAGGCCATGAACACTGAAGCTTTCTTT
>.|TRBJ2-1|15|TRBV7-2|.
CASSLRAGTYNEQFF
TGTGCCAGCAGCCTAAGGGCCGGGACCTACAATGAGCAGTTCTTC
>.|TRBJ2-1|15|TRBV6-1|.
CAGDPGGTNYNEQFF
TGTGCCGGGGACCCCGGGGGAACGAATTACAATGAGCAGTTCTTC
>.|TRBJ2-5|14|TRBV7-9|.
CASSLIGGQETQYF
TGTGCCAGCAGCTTAATCGGGGGCCAAGAGACCCAGTACTTC
>TRBD2|TRBJ2-2|13|TRBV11-3|.
CASSYGRTGELFF
TGTGCCAGCAGCTACGGGAGGACAGGGGAGCTGTTTTTT
>TRBD1|TRBJ1-2|14|TRBV25-1|.
CASSEHRDSRGYTF
TGTGCCAGCAGTGAACATAGGGACAGTCGTGGCTACACCTTC
>.|TRBJ2-7|15|TRBV4-1|.
CASSQDDISSYEQYF
TGCGCCAGCAGCCAAGATGACATCAGCTCCTACGAGCAGTACTTC
>TRBD1|TRBJ1-6|15|TRBV6-5|.
CASSYRTGAGSPLHF
TGTGCCAGCAGTTACCGTACAGGGGCGGGTTCACCCCTCCACTTT
>TRBD1|TRBJ1-1|14|TRBV19|.
CASSLQGLYTEAFF
TGTGCCAGTAGCTTACAGGGGTTGTACACTGAAGCTTTCTTT
>.|TRBJ2-2|14|TRBV15|.
CATSRDLSTGELFF
TGTGCCACCAGCAGAGATCTGAGCACCGGGGAGCTGTTTTTT
>.|TRBJ1-3|16|TRBV11-2|.
CASSLVDTYSGNTIYF
TGTGCCAGCAGCTTAGTGGACACTTACTCTGGAAACACCATATATTTT
>.|TRBJ1-1|15|TRBV7-8|.
CASSLKQGPGTEAFF
TGTGCCAGCAGCCTAAAACAGGGACCGGGAACTGAAGCTTTCTTT
>TRBD2|TRBJ2-3|17|TRBV28|.
CASSLWTSGGAKDTQYF
TGTGCCAGCAGTTTATGGACTAGCGGGGGGGCCAAAGATACGCAGTATTTT
>TRBD1|TRBJ1-4|18|TRBV5-5|.
CASSGIRDRGGLNEKLFF
TGTGCCAGCAGCGGAATCCGGGACAGGGGAGGATTAAATGAAAAACTGTTTTTT
>.|TRBJ1-3|16|TRBV6-1|.
CASSVGLGSAGNTIYF
TGTGCCAGCAGTGTTGGACTGGGATCCGCTGGAAACACCATATATTTT
>.|TRBJ1-2|14|TRBV6-6|few
CASSSGVRGYGYTF
TGTGCCAGCAGTTCCGGGGTACGTGGCTATGGCTACACCTTC
>.|TRBJ1-5|14|TRBV6-5|.
CASSYYEGNQPQHF
TGTGCCAGCAGTTACTACGAGGGCAATCAGCCCCAGCATTTT
>TRBD2|TRBJ2-5|15|TRBV9|.
CASSVGGGAQETQYF
TGTGCCAGCAGCGTAGGCGGGGGGGCCCAAGAGACCCAGTACTTC
>TRBD2|TRBJ2-3|16|TRBV7-3|.
CASSSSLAGGTDTQYF
TGTGCCAGCAGCTCTTCACTAGCGGGGGGCACAGATACGCAGTATTTT
>.|TRBJ2-4|17|TRBV7-9|.
CSSSFFNGGSDKNIQYF
TGTTCCAGCAGCTTCTTTAATGGGGGCTCGGACAAAAACATTCAGTACTTC
>.|TRBJ1-4|12|TRBV7-8|.
CASATANEKLFF
TGTGCCAGCGCTACAGCTAATGAAAAACTGTTTTTT
>.|TRBJ1-1|13|TRBV10-2|.
CASSHTGSTEAFF
TGCGCCAGCAGTCATACAGGGAGCACTGAAGCTTTCTTT
>.|TRBJ2-1|15|TRBV4-1|.
CASSLKVPQLNEQFF
TGCGCCAGCAGCCTTAAAGTCCCCCAACTCAATGAGCAGTTCTTC
>TRBD2|TRBJ2-5|15|TRBV15|.
CATSVGRGVQETQYF
TGTGCCACCAGCGTTGGGCGGGGGGTTCAAGAGACCCAGTACTTC
>TRBD2|TRBJ2-5|14|TRBV7-4|.
CAPSAGGSCETQYF
TGTGCCCCGTCCGCGGGGGGGAGTTGCGAGACCCAGTACTTC
>TRBD1|TRBJ1-5|15|TRBV28|.
CASRPTGGDNQPQHF
TGTGCCAGCAGACCGACAGGGGGAGACAATCAGCCCCAGCATTTT
>.|TRBJ2-5|14|TRBV5-6|.
CASSLAQGVETQYF
TGTGCCAGCAGCTTGGCACAGGGTGTGGAGACCCAGTACTTC